Described below is a single T cell receptor (beta chain) sequence and its context. Its binding antigen is unknown. There are no base qualities to consult, and no much larger clone falls within one base. CD8 naive samples were obtained by positive selection for CCR7 among CD45RO-negative cells, yielding a CD45RA+CCR7+ population from which TemRA cells were excluded. Donors were healthy HIV-negative adults with no recently reported acute infections or vaccinations. All donors were Caucasian adults living in Nashville, Tennessee, USA. Blood was obtained by leukapheresis, after which PBMCs were separated by Ficoll-Histopaque density gradient centrifugation and cryopreserved in liquid nitrogen vapor phase. Analytical flow cytometry was used to check the purity and quantity of every magnetically sorted T cell population. Genomic DNA was isolated from each sorted fraction and quantified by UV absorbance on a Nanodrop 2000c.

This specimen comes from a study of shared clonotypes between healthy human individuals (dated by TCRdb to 2020 to 2021). Broadly, across the study: A couple of women and a few men aged 18 to 49 years were included in the cohort. For each donor, three plates each were used for CD4 naive and CD4 memory, two plates were used for CD8 naive, and one plate was used for CD8 memory. To increase sequencing depth and limit assay-specific biases, TCR repertoire library preparation and sequencing were carried out by different laboratories using diverse techniques. To estimate repertoire size and how much clonotypes are shared between individuals, the study performed deep sequencing of blood TCR repertoires from a handful of healthy adults. Per donor, leukapheresis produced somewhere between about 0.9 and 9 billion PBMCs.

TCR CDR3 regions were amplified from genomic DNA by multiplex PCR using the deep immunoSEQ assay. Extracted genomic DNA from each cell subset was spread evenly across all wells of several immunoSEQ 96-well plates, with each plate serving as a replicate. Each replicate PCR for sorted subsets received roughly 0.2 ug genomic DNA, equal to about 30,000 T cell genomes. Purified libraries were quantified with a Qubit 3.0 fluorometer, sized on a Bioanalyzer 2100, and re-quantified with the KAPA Library Quantification kit. Every immunoSEQ 96-well plate was sequenced on a dedicated single-read 150-cycle Illumina NextSeq 550 flow cell. The authors processed their data as follows. Because only junctional sequences without quality scores were contained in the immunoSEQ output, filtering matching that applied to full-length reads could not be performed. To assign V/J genes and CDR3, sequences were annotated using PyIR, a Python wrapper for IgBLAST v1.9, with IMGT germline references. Any read was removed if the V/J assignment was weak (E-value above 1e-6), the CDR3 was missing, or the read contained stop codons, out-of-frame junctions, or ambiguous translated residues. V3J clonotypes were defined as sequences sharing the same inferred V gene, J gene, and CDR3 amino acid sequence. Percentage overlap between repertoires was computed as shared unique clonotypes divided by the size of the smaller repertoire. Repertoire richness was assessed with RTK rarefaction, the Chao1 estimator, and Recon v2.1 estimates of unobserved clonotypes. OLGA was used to compute generation probabilities for all TCRbeta clonotypes that the gDNA method yielded from a handful of donors. Imported from immuneACCESS, the table was reduced by TCRdb to in-frame sequences with V and J called. These copies leave out some clones; in studies compared against another copy, an unresolved V gene accounts for under half, and the cause of the remainder is not known. The D gene and trimming were derived from the DNA, and the V and J assignments and clone size from that table. The sample contains about 600,000 clones, roughly 98% of them found a single time. Of the sample, approximately 0.3% falls within the top ten clones.

At the junction V is shortened by 5 bases and J by 3 bases, with 5 bases in between. Its CDR3 holds 11 amino acids, cysteine through phenylalanine. Only CDR3 DNA remains: 33 bases, in frame from the first base. Looking up the germline V gene yields CDR1 SGHTA and CDR2 FQGNSA. Overall study outcomes, separate from this receptor: Clonotypes shared by all four sorted-subset donors showed higher generation probabilities than non-shared clonotypes. Sharing across several donors was observed for 5% to 6.5% of naive CD4, over 3% of naive CD8, 2% to 2.5% of memory CD4, and about 0.4% of memory CD8 clonotypes. Sampling was limited to blood, and TCR repertoires in tissue likely differ from TCR repertoires in blood. Naive subsets generally had larger estimated clonotype richness than memory subsets. Pairwise subsampling led to the expectation that sequencing depth would affect the degree of clonotype sharing among donors. The small number of donors limited the genetic and exposure-history diversity represented. Rarefaction of sorted-subset datasets indicated incomplete sequencing despite the large sequencing depth.

The sample taken for sequencing was naive CD8+ T cells sorted from blood. Per the publication, the cell subset or site label means: CD45RA+CCR7+. The V and J genes are TRBV7-2 and TRBJ2-7, with the D gene not confidently named. The receptor comes from a man aged 25-40 years in good health. The nucleotide sequence is TGTGCCAGCAGCCCTTACTACGAGCAGTACTTC. Its translation is CASSPYYEQYF.